This T cell receptor (beta chain) comes out of a study of T cell repertoires in cytomegalovirus infection. As for the study in general: A matching HLA type, together with CMV infection, was signaled by public TCR beta signatures. General observations from the study: The ex vivo response was dominated by HLA-C-restricted CMV-specific TCR beta clonotypes.

Germline V gives CDR1 MDHEN, CDR2 SYDVKM. V shed 6 bases and J shed 2 bases, with 14 bases lying between them. The CDR3 extends over 14 amino acids. TCRdb processed the reads anew with MiXCR; each CDR3 protein has one entry. The repertoire includes hundreds of thousands of distinct CDR3 sequences, less than 25% of them detected once, and less than 10% sits in the top ten. Regarding this clonotype: Antigen: not known.

This clonotype was sampled from a human donor in good health (CMV status not recorded). Some clones in this sample may be carry-over from other donors' samples. The genes are TRBV28 and TRBJ2-7, with D unresolved. Input material: CD8+ T cells from PBMCs. CDR3 DNA sequence: TGTGCCAGCAGCTTAGCACGGAGAGCCTACGAGCAGTACGTC. Its translation is CASSLARRAYEQYV.